These 19 T cell receptor beta chains were sequenced from one sample in a study of blood T cells in healthy people across ages. PCR was performed a second time for about 7 to 12 cycles using a sample-barcoded 5' primer and a J-beta primer mix. Via MiXCR, TCRdb re-called the 5' RACE reads, giving one row per CDR3 protein. The repertoire consists of 1,300,000 or so distinct CDR3 sequences, with almost 60% occurring once and the leading ten covering roughly 7%. The sample taken for sequencing was blood. Receptors originate from a man between 18 and 35 years old in good health.

This clonotype was seen only a few times. The chain combines TRBV7-2 with TRBJ2-2, with unresolved D. Germline V CDR1 and CDR2: SGHTA, FQGNSA. CDR3 length: 14 amino acids. Trimming took 6 bases from V and 7 from J, leaving 15 bases between them. The CDR3: CASSSRWGDGELFF. The CDR3 coding sequence is TGTGCCAGCAGTTCTAGATGGGGTGACGGGGAGCTGTTTTTT.

The J gene is TRBJ2-6, the V gene TRBV14; D uncertain. Trimming stripped 1 base from V and 0 bases from J, with 16 bases between. Germline CDR1 SGHDN, CDR2 FVKESK. The CDR3 loop spans 19 amino acids. CDR3 DNA: TGTGCCAGCAGCCAAGGCCCAGCTCGAGTAAGCTCTGGGGCCAACGTCCTGACTTTC. It encodes CASSQGPARVSSGANVLTF. The whole variable domain, remainder taken from reference TRBV14 and TRBJ2-6, is EAGVTQFPSHSVIEKGQTVTLRCDPISGHDNLYWYRRVMGKEIKFLLHFVKESKQDESGMPNNRFLAERTGGTYSTLKVQPAELEDSGVYFCASSQGPARVSSGANVLTFGAGSRLTVL.

This clonotype was seen a few times. This sequence joins TRBV5-1 and TRBJ2-1; perhaps TRBD2 as D (6 bases). This CDR3 contains 16 residues. Germline V gene lookup returns CDR1 SGHRS and CDR2 YFSETQ. V shed 0 bases and J shed 0 bases, with 10 bases lying between them. The CDR3 sequence: CASSLEFGSSYNEQFF. The CDR3 DNA reads as TGCGCCAGCAGCTTGGAGTTCGGGAGCTCCTACAATGAGCAGTTCTTC.

V is TRBV10-3 and J is TRBJ2-7; 7 bases map to TRBD2. V was pared by 3 bases and J by 2 bases, with 7 bases of the junction left unmatched. CDR1 ENHRY and CDR2 SYGVKD come from the germline V gene. This CDR3 has 15 residues. The CDR3 loop reads CAISDGGRRTYEQYF. In DNA form, the CDR3 reads TGTGCCATCAGTGACGGGGGGAGAAGAACCTACGAGCAGTACTTC.

This rearrangement joins TRBV20-1 to TRBJ1-1; tentatively, D is TRBD1 (5 bases). The CDR3 is 17 residues long. Trimming removed 0 bases from V and 1 base from J, with 18 bases in between. Germline-derived CDR1 and CDR2 are DFQATT and SNEGSKA (reference sequence). CDR3 loop: CSARDDRDLRRNTEAFF. The CDR3 nucleotides are TGCAGTGCTAGAGATGATAGGGACCTCAGGAGGAACACTGAAGCTTTCTTT.

V usage is TRBV29-1 and J usage is TRBJ2-7; 7 nucleotides line up with TRBD1. Looked up from germline, CDR1 is SQVTM and CDR2 is ANQGSEA. This CDR3 has 13 amino acids. V shed 6 bases, J shed 7 bases, and the junction held 12 bases outside the gene matches. CDR3 residues: CSVEPGDSGEQYF. CDR3 coding DNA: TGCAGCGTAGAGCCCGGGGACAGCGGAGAGCAGTACTTC.

The rearrangement joins TRBV7-2 to TRBJ2-7; 12 bases are a match to TRBD2. Per germline, CDR1 SGHTA and CDR2 FQGNSA. The CDR3 loop spans 16 amino acids. V was pared by 2 bases and J by 2 bases, with 4 bases of the junction left unmatched. In DNA form, the CDR3 reads TGTGCCAGCAGCTTAACACTAGCGGGGGGAACCTACGAGCAGTACTTC. Its protein is CASSLTLAGGTYEQYF.

V gene TRBV29-1 combines with J gene TRBJ2-5, with D tentatively TRBD1 (6 bases). V was pared by 2 bases and J by 5 bases, with 9 bases between. This CDR3 is built from 12 residues. Germline V CDR1 and CDR2: SQVTM, ANQGSEA. This chain's CDR3 is CSVEPRGETQYF. In nucleotides, the CDR3 is TGCAGCGTTGAACCTAGGGGGGAGACCCAGTACTTC.

As concerns this clonotype: One end of the junction is discordant with germline, which a read error may explain. This chain joins TRBV4-2 and TRBJ2-7; TRBD2 agrees at 11 bases. The CDR3 is 17 amino acids. Germline CDR1 is LGHNA and CDR2 is YNFKEQ. The CDR3 region is CVSSQDRLAGNSYEQYF. The DNA for the CDR3 is TGTGTCAGCAGCCAAGATCGACTAGCGGGAAACTCCTACGAGCAGTACTTC.

This clonotype has only a few counts. This chain connects TRBV20-1 to TRBJ1-2, with unresolved D. V gave up 0 bases and J gave up 8 bases, with 13 bases separating them. The CDR3 has 13 residues. Germline V gene sequence: CDR1 DFQATT, CDR2 SNEGSKA (reference sequence). The CDR3 DNA reads TGCAGTGCTAGAGATCGGCCGCGTGGCGGCTACACCTTC. This translates into CSARDRPRGGYTF.

This clonotype was recorded a few times. The chain uses TRBV29-1 and TRBJ1-2, with D unresolved. V dropped 4 bases and J dropped 2 bases, with 11 bases sitting between them. CDR1 and CDR2 from the germline V gene are SQVTM and ANQGSEA. This CDR3 comprises 13 residues. CDR3 coding DNA: TGCAGCGTTGGTCCGGACGCCAACTATGGCTACACCTTC. Translated: CSVGPDANYGYTF.

The chain links TRBV5-5 to TRBJ2-3; 9 bases agree with TRBD1. The germline gives CDR1 SGHKS, CDR2 YYEKEE (reference sequence). V lost 7 bases and J lost 6; bases outside the gene matches: 6. The CDR3 is 13 residues long. CDR3 sequence: CASETGGEDTQYF. The CDR3 DNA sequence: TGTGCCAGCGAGACAGGGGGGGAGGATACGCAGTATTTT.

This chain connects TRBV5-1 to TRBJ2-6; 7 bases fit TRBD1. Trimming took 6 bases from V and 0 from J; bases not matched to a gene: 3. CDR1 is SGHRS, CDR2 YFSETQ, per germline. The CDR3 spans 15 residues. The chain's CDR3 is CASTHRGSGANVLTF. The CDR3 DNA reads as TGCGCCAGCACCCACAGGGGCTCTGGGGCCAACGTCCTGACTTTC.

V gene TRBV7-9 combines with J gene TRBJ2-7, with 9 bases aligning to TRBD2. The assigned J gene may be wrong: the sequence end matches TRBJ2-5 better. The CDR3 has 16 residues. The V gene's germline CDR1 is SEHNR and CDR2 FQNEAQ (reference sequence). The CDR3 is CASSPGPSGVKETQYF. Here the CDR3 DNA reads TGTGCCAGCAGCCCCGGGCCTAGCGGGGTAAAAGAGACCCAGTACTTC.

This clonotype has only a few counts. The chain employs TRBV20-1 and TRBJ2-1; TRBD2 agrees at 7 bases. J gave up 10 bases and V 0 bases, and 12 bases lay outside the gene matches. The germline gives CDR1 DFQATT, CDR2 SNEGSKA (reference sequence). The CDR3 runs to 15 residues. The CDR3: CSARDGARLAREQFF. The CDR3 bases are TGCAGTGCTAGAGATGGGGCCCGACTAGCTCGGGAGCAGTTCTTC.

The CDR3, as DNA: TGCAGTCCCTGGGGGGGTTCCACTGAAGCTTTCTTT. Translating gives CSPWGGSTEAFF. The V gene is TRBV20-1, the J gene TRBJ1-1; D perhaps matches TRBD1 (5 bases). From germline, CDR1 is DFQATT and CDR2 SNEGSKA (reference sequence). CDR3 length: 12 amino acids. V was shortened by 8 bases and J by 4 bases, with 14 bases between the two germline ends.

This chain connects TRBV24-1 to TRBJ2-3; D may be TRBD1 or TRBD2 (6 bases each). V dropped 0 bases and J dropped 6 bases, with 9 bases sitting between them. Germline V gene lookup returns CDR1 KGHDR and CDR2 SFDVKD. This CDR3 contains 14 residues. CDR3 DNA: TGTGCCACCAGTGATTTGAAGGGGGGCGATACGCAGTATTTT. Translating gives CATSDLKGGDTQYF.

The V gene is TRBV20-1, the J gene TRBJ2-1; D possibly corresponds to TRBD1 (6 bases). Trimming shortened V by 7 bases and J by 6 bases, and 13 bases separated the two germline ends. The CDR3 sequence is 12 residues long. CDR1 is DFQATT and CDR2 is SNEGSKA in the germline V gene (reference sequence). CDR3 protein: CSVITGPNEQFF. The DNA for the CDR3 is TGCAGTGTTATCACAGGGCCCAATGAGCAGTTCTTC.

The gene calls are TRBV20-1 and TRBJ2-7; 8 bases agree with TRBD1. The CDR3 sequence is 14 residues long. Trimming at V came to 1 base and at J to 6 bases, leaving 8 bases not matched to a gene. Germline loops: CDR1 DFQATT, CDR2 SNEGSKA (reference sequence). As DNA, the CDR3 is TGCAGTGCTAGAGTGGCCGGACAGGGAGGCGAGCAGTACTTC. Translation: CSARVAGQGGEQYF.